This T cell receptor beta chain was identified in a study of blood T cell repertoires in COVID-19. On the study more broadly: Researchers got acute and convalescent COVID-19 samples from the United States, Italy and Spain. Sources were T cells, B-cell-depleted T cells, or PBMCs; the material itself was cDNA or gDNA.

The CDR3 length is 13 residues. The V gene lost 1 base and the J gene lost 4 bases, with 8 bases spanning the gap. Looked up from germline, CDR1 is SGHNT and CDR2 is YYREEE (reference sequence). Per the authors' pipeline: How many nucleated cells were present was estimated from reference gene primer amplification. Produced via immunoSEQ multiplex PCR; TCRdb's table is partial and in-frame only. V and J calls and clone size are given by that table; D and trimming were obtained from the DNA. This sample has roughly 80,000 clones, with 85% found just once. The chain joins TRBV5-4 to TRBJ1-1; unclear D gene. This receptor was taken from a woman in her 70s with acute or convalescent COVID-19. The sample was peripheral blood. CDR3 sequence (DNA): TGTGCCAGCAGCTTGACGACTTCCACTGAAGCTTTCTTT. Translation: CASSLTTSTEAFF.